This TCR beta chain was sequenced for a study of cytomegalovirus exposure and HLA in healthy donors. The repertoire was sequenced with immunoSEQ multiplex PCR; TCRdb's copy has only in-frame clones and lacks some. The table includes 250,000 to 300,000 clones, 70% to 90% detected once. The germline gives CDR1 SGDLS, CDR2 YYNGEE. The V and J ends lost 3 bases and 0 bases respectively, with 9 bases between them. The CDR3 consists of 14 residues. Study results and limitations: It was fewer than 200 TCR beta chains that were listed as cytomegalovirus-associated. In vitro assays verified that a few CMV-associated chains recognized CMV antigens specifically.

Concerning this clone itself: The antigen is unknown.

Sequencing used PBMCs. This clonotype originated in a woman aged 18 to 35 in good health and CMV-seronegative. This rearrangement joins TRBV9 to TRBJ2-5; maybe TRBD2 (6 bases). CDR3 nucleotides: TGTGCCAGCAGCGCGGGGGTAAACCAAGAGACCCAGTACTTC. Translating gives CASSAGVNQETQYF.